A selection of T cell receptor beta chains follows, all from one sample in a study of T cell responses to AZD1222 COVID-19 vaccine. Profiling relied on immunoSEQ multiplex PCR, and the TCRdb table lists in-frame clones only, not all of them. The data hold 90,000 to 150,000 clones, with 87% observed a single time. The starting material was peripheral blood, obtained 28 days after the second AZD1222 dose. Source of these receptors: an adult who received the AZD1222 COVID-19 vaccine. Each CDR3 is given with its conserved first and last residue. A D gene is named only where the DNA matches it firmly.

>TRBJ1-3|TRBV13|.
CASSLETGHFSGNTIYF
TGTGCCAGCAGCTTGGAGACGGGACATTTCTCTGGAAACACCATATATTTT
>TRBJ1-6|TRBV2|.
CASSGEGNSPLHF
TGTGCCAGCAGTGGAGAGGGCAATTCACCCCTCCACTTT
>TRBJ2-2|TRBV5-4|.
CASSLGASQNTGELFF
TGTGCCAGCAGCTTGGGGGCTAGCCAGAACACCGGGGAGCTGTTTTTT
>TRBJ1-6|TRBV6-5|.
CASSPGSRRSPLHF
TGTGCCAGCAGCCCGGGATCCAGAAGGTCACCCCTCCACTTT
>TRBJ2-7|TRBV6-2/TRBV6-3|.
CASSLTELYEQYF
TGTGCCAGCAGCCTGACGGAGCTCTACGAGCAGTACTTC
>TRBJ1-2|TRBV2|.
CASRRTDYGYTF
TGTGCCAGCAGGAGGACAGACTATGGCTACACCTTC
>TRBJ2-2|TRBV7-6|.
CASSSLHNTGELFF
TGTGCCAGCAGCTCGTTACACAACACCGGGGAGCTGTTTTTT
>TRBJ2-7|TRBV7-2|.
CASSSRAGYEQYF
TGTGCCAGCAGTTCTAGAGCGGGCTACGAGCAGTACTTC
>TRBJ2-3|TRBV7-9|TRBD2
CASSPRRLAGAWNTQYF
TGTGCCAGCAGCCCCAGGCGTTTAGCGGGGGCGTGGAATACGCAGTATTTT
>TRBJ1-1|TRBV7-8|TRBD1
CASSSLRQGTEAFF
TGTGCCAGCAGCTCCCTACGACAGGGCACTGAAGCTTTCTTT
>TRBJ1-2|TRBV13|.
CASSLGRGQTNYGYTF
TGTGCCAGCAGCTTAGGGAGAGGACAGACCAACTATGGCTACACCTTC
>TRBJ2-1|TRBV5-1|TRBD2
CASSFPGGVTGQFF
TGCGCCAGCAGCTTTCCGGGGGGTGTAACTGGGCAGTTCTTC
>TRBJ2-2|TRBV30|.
CAWGQDRFGELFF
TGTGCCTGGGGTCAAGACAGGTTCGGGGAGCTGTTTTTT
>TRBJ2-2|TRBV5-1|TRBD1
CASETGDIPGELFF
TGCGCCAGCGAGACAGGGGATATTCCCGGGGAGCTGTTTTTT
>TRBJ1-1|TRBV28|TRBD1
CASSTGTGSGGEAFF
TGTGCCAGCAGTACTGGGACAGGGAGTGGGGGGGAAGCTTTCTTT
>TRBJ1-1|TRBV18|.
CASSPRGANTEAFF
TGTGCCAGCTCACCAAGGGGGGCGAACACTGAAGCTTTCTTT